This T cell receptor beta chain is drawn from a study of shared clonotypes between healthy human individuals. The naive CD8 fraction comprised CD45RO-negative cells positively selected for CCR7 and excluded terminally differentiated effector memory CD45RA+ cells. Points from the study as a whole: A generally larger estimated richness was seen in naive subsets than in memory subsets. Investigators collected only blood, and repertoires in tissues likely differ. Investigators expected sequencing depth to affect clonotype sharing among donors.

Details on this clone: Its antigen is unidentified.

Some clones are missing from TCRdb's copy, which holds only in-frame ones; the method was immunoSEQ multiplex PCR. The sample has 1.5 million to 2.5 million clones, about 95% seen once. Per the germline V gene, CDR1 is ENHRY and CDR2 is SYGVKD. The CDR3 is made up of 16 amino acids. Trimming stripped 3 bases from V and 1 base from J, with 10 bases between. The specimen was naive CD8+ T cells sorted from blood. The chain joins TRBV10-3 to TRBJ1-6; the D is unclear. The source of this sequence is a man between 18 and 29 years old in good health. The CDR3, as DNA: TGTGCCATCAGTGACGGGGTCAGGTCCTATAATTCACCCCTCCACTTT. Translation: CAISDGVRSYNSPLHF.